This entry lists 7 T cell receptor beta chains sequenced from one sample in a study of PD-1 blockade in mismatch repair-deficient tumors. Clones were sequenced by immunoSEQ multiplex PCR, and TCRdb holds only the in-frame ones, with some missing. Of fewer than 45,000 clones listed, 70% to 90% are singletons. The input for sequencing was peripheral blood, taken 75 to 85 weeks after starting pembrolizumab. The receptors come from an adult with mismatch repair-deficient cancer.

The chain links TRBV5-3 to TRBJ2-7; 10 nucleotides align to TRBD1. Being an ORF, TRBV5-3 has a function that is uncertain. V lost 3 bases, J lost 4 bases, and 4 bases stayed unmatched. The CDR3 loop spans 14 amino acids. CDR3 sequence reads: CARSSTGGEYEQYF. CDR3 nucleotides: TGTGCCAGAAGCTCGACAGGGGGCGAGTACGAGCAGTACTTC.

The genes are TRBV4-1 and TRBJ1-1, with D perhaps TRBD1 (5 bases). Per germline, CDR1 MGHRA and CDR2 YSYEKL. V was cut by 1 base and J by 10 bases, with 16 bases left in between. The CDR3 is 14 amino acids. CDR3 in amino acids: CASSQALGGEGAFF. The CDR3 bases are TGCGCCAGCAGCCAAGCCCTCGGGGGGGAAGGAGCTTTCTTT.

In this sample, this clone turned up once. CDR3 bases: TGTGCCAGTAGTATAGGGCTAGCGGGCTACAATGAGCAGTTCTTC. Translated: CASSIGLAGYNEQFF. This chain joins TRBV19 and TRBJ2-1, with 8 bases fitting TRBD2. From germline, CDR1 is LNHDA and CDR2 SQIVND (reference sequence). V was clipped by 1 base and J by 3 bases; unmatched bases: 2. CDR3 length: 15 residues.

V and J are TRBV2 and TRBJ2-7, with 8 bases fitting TRBD2. Trimming at V came to 6 bases and at J to 0 bases, leaving 7 bases not matched to a gene. Germline CDR1 reads SNHLY; CDR2 reads FYNNEI. The CDR3 is 15 amino acids. The CDR3 coding sequence is TGTGCCAGCAGGATACTAGCGGCGAGCTCCTACGAGCAGTACTTC. Translation: CASRILAASSYEQYF.

This clone has a handful of counts. This chain joins TRBV11-3 and TRBJ2-1, with 10 positions matching TRBD1. CDR1 and CDR2 from the germline V gene are SGHNT and YENEEA. The CDR3 is 17 residues long. V lost 1 base, J lost 4 bases, and 7 bases stayed unmatched. The CDR3 DNA reads as TGTGCCAGCAGCTTAGTCGTAGTGGGACAGGGGTACAATGAGCAGTTCTTC. This sequence encodes CASSLVVVGQGYNEQFF.

This clone was picked up a small number of times. The rearrangement joins TRBV30 to TRBJ1-1; TRBD1 matches 7 bases. In germline, CDR1 is GTSNPN, CDR2 SVGIG (reference sequence). The CDR3 length is 15 residues. Germline trimming cut 4 bases from V and 5 bases from J; bases unmatched to any gene: 13. CDR3 in DNA: TGTGCCTGGACCAGGGGAAACAGGGGACTGACTGAAGCTTTCTTT. It translates to CAWTRGNRGLTEAFF.

The rearrangement links TRBV5-6 to TRBJ2-2; the D is unclear. From germline, CDR1 is SGHDT and CDR2 YYEEEE. The V end lost 6 bases, the J end lost 4 bases, and 16 bases lay between the germline ends. The CDR3 has 15 amino acids. The CDR3 reads CASTSVSVLTGELFF. The CDR3, as DNA: TGTGCCAGCACCTCAGTCAGTGTTCTCACCGGGGAGCTGTTTTTT.